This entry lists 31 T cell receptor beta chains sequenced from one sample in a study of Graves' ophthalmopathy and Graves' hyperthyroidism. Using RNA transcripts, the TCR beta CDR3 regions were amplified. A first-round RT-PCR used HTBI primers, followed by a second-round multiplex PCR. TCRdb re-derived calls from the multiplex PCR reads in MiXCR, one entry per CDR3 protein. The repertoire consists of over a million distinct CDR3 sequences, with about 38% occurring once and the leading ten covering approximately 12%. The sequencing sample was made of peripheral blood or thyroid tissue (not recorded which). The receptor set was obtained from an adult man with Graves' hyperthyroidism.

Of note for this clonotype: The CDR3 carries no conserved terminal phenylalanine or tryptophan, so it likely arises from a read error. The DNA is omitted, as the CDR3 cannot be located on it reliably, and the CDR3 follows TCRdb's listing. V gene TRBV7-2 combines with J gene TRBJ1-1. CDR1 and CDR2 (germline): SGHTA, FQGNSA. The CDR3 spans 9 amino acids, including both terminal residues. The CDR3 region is CASSLAGRA.

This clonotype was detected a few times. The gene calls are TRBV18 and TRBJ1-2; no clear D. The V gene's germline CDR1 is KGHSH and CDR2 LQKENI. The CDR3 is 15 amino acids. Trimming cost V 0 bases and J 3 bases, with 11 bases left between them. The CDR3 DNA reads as TGTGCCAGCTCACCACCTTCGGCAGCCTACTATGGCTACACCTTC. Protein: CASSPPSAAYYGYTF.

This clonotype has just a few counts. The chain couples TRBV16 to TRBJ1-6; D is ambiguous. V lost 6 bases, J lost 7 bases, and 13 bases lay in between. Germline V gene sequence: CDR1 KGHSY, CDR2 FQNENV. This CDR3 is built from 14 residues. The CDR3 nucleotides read TGTGCCAGCAGTCCGACCATGAGGAATTCACCCCTCCACTTT. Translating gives CASSPTMRNSPLHF.

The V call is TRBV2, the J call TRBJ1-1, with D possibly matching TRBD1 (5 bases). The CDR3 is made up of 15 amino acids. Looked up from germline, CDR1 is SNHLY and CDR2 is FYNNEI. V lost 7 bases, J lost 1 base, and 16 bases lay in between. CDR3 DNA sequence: TGTGCCAGCAAGAAGGAGGGGTTTACGAACACTGAAGCTTTCTTT. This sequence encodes CASKKEGFTNTEAFF. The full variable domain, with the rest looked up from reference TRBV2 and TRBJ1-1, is EPEVTQTPSHQVTQMGQEVILRCVPISNHLYFYWYRQILGQKVEFLVSFYNNEISEKSEIFDDQFSVERPDGSNFTLKIRSTKLEDSAMYFCASKKEGFTNTEAFFGQGTRLTVV.

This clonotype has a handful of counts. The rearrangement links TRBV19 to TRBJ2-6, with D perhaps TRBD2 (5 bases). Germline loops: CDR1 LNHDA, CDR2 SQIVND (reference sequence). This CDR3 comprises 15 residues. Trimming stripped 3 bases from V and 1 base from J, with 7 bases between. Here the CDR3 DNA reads TGTGCCAGTAGTATCGGGATGTCTGGGGCCAACGTCCTGACTTTC. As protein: CASSIGMSGANVLTF.

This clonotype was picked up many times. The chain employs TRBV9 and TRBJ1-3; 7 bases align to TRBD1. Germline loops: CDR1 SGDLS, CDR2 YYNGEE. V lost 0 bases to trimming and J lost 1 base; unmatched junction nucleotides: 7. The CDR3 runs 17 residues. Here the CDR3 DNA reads TGTGCCAGCAGCGTAGCTAGTGGGGACAGTTCTGGAAACACCATATATTTT. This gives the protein CASSVASGDSSGNTIYF.

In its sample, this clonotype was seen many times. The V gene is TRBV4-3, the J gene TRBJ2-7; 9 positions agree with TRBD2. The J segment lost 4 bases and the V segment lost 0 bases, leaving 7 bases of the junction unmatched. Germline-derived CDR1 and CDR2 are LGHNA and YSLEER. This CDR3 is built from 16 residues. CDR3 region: CASSQDLLAGGYEQYF. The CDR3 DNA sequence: TGCGCCAGCAGCCAAGATCTACTAGCGGGCGGGTACGAGCAGTACTTC.

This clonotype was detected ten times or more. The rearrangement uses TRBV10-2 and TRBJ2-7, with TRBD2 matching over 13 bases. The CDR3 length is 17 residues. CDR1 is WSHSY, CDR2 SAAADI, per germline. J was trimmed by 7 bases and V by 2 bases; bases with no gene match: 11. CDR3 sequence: CASSETSGGAQPSEQYF. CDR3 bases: TGCGCCAGCAGTGAGACTAGCGGGGGGGCCCAACCGAGTGAGCAGTACTTC.

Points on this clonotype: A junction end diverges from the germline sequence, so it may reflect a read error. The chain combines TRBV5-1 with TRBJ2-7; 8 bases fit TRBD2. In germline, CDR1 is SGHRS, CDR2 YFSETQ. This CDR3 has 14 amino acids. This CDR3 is CASSPGGPSSEQYF. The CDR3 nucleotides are TGCGCCAGCAGCCCGGGAGGGCCATCCTCCGAGCAGTACTTC.

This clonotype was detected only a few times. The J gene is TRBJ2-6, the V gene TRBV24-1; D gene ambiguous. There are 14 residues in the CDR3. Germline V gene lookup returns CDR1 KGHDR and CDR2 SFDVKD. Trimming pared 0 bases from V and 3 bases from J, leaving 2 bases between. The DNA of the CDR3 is TGTGCCACCAGTGATTTGGGTGGGGCCAACGTCCTGACTTTC. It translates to CATSDLGGANVLTF.

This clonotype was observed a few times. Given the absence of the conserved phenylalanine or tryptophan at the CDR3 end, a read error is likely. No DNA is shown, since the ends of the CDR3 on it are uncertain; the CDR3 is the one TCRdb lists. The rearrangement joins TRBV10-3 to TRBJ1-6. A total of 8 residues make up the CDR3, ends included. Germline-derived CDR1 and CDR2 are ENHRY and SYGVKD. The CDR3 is CAISHPTT.

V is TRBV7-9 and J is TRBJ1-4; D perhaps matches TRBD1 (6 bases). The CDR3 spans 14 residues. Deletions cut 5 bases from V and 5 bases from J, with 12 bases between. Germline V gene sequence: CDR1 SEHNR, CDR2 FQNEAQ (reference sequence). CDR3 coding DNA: TGTGCCAGCAGCCCAAACAGGGAGAATGAAAAACTGTTTTTT. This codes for CASSPNRENEKLFF.

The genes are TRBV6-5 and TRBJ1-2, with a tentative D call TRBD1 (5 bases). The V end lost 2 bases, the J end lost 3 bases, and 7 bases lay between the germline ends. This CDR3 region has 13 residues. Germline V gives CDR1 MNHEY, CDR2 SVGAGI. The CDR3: CASSYGGDYGYTF. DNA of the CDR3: TGTGCCAGCAGTTACGGAGGGGACTATGGCTACACCTTC.

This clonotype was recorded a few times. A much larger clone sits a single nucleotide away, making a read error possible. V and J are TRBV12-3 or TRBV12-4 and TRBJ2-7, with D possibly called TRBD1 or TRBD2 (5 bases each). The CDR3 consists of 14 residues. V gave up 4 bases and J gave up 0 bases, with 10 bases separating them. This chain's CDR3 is CASSYEGISYEQYF. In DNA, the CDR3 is TGTGCCAGCAGTTACGAGGGGATCTCCTACGAGCAGTACTTC.

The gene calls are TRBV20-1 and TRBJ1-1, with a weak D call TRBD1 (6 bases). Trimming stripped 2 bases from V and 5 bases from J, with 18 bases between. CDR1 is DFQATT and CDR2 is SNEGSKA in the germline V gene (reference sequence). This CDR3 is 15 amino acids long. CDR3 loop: CSARTVAGAGTEAFF. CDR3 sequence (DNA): TGCAGTGCTAGAACGGTGGCAGGGGCGGGGACTGAAGCTTTCTTT.

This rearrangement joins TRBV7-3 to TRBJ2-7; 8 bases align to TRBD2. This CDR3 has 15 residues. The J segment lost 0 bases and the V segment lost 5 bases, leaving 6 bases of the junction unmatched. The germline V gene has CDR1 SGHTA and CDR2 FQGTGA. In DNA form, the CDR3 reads TGTGCCAGCAGCGCCAGCGGGAGCCCCTCCTACGAGCAGTACTTC. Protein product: CASSASGSPSYEQYF.

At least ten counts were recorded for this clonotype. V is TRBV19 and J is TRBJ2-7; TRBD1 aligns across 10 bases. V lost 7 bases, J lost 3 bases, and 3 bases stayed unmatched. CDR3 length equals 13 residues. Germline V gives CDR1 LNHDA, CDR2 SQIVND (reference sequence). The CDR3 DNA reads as TGTGCCAGTATAGGACAGGGGGGCTACGAGCAGTACTTC. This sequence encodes CASIGQGGYEQYF.

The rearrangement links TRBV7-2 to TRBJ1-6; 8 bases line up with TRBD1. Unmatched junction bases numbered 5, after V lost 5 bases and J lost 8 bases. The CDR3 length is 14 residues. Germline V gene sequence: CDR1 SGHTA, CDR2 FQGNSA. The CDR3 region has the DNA TGTGCCAGCAGCCACGACAGGGGTGATTCACCCCTCCACTTT. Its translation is CASSHDRGDSPLHF. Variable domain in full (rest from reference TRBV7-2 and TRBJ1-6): GAGVSQSPSNKVTEKGKDVELRCDPISGHTALYWYRQSLGQGLEFLIYFQGNSAPDKSGLPSDRFSAERTGGSVSTLTIQRTQQEDSAVYLCASSHDRGDSPLHFGNGTRLTVT.

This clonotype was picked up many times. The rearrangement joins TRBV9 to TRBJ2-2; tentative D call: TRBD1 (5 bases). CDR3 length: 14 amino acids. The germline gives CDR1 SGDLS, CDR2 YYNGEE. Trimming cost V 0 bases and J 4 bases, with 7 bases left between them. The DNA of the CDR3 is TGTGCCAGCAGCGTAGGGACAAGCACCGGGGAGCTGTTTTTT. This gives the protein CASSVGTSTGELFF.

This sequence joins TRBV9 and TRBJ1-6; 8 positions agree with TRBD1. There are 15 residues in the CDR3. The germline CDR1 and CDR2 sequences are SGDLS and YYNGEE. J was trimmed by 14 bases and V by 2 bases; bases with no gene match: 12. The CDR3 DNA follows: TGTGCCAGCAGCGTCACGGGACAGGCTGGATTGGCCCTCCACTTT. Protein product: CASSVTGQAGLALHF.

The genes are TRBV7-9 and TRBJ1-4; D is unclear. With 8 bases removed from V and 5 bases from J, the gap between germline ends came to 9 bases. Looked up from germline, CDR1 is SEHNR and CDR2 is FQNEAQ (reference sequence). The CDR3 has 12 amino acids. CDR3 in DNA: TGTGCCAGCGGGAGGCGCAATGAAAAACTGTTTTTT. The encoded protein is CASGRRNEKLFF.

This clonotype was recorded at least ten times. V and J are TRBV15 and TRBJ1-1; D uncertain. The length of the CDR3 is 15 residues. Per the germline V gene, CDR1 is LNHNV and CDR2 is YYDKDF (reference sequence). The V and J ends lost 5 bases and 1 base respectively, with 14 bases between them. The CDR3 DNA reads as TGTGCCACCAGCCTAAGCGGAGAACGGAACACTGAAGCTTTCTTT. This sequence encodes CATSLSGERNTEAFF.

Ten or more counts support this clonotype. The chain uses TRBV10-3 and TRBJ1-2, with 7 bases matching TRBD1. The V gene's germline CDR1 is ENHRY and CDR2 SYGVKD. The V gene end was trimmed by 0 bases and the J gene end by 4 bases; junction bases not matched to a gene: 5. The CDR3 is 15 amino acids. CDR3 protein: CAISESGTAPYGYTF. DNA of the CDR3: TGTGCCATCAGTGAGTCAGGGACAGCGCCCTATGGCTACACCTTC.

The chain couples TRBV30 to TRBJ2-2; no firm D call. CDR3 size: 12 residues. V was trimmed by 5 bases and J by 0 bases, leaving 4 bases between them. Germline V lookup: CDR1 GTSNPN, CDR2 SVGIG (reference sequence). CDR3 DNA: TGTGCCTGGGGACCGAACACCGGGGAGCTGTTTTTT. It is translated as CAWGPNTGELFF.

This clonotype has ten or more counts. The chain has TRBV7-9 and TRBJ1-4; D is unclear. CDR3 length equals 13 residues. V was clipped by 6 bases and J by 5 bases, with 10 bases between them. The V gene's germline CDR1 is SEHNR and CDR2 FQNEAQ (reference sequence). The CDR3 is CASSGYPNEKLFF. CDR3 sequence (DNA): TGTGCCAGCAGTGGGTACCCCAATGAAAAACTGTTTTTT. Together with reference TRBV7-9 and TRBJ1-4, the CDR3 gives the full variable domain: DTGVSQNPRHKITKRGQNVTFRCDPISEHNRLYWYRQTLGQGPEFLTYFQNEAQLEKSRLLSDRFSAERPKGSFSTLEIQRTEQGDSAMYLCASSGYPNEKLFFGSGTQLSVL.

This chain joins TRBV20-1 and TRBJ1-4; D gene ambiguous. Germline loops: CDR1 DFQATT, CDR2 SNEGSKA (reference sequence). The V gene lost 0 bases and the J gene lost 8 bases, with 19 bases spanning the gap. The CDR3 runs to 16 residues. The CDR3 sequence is CSAREENGEVWEKLFF. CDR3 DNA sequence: TGCAGTGCTAGAGAGGAAAATGGGGAAGTTTGGGAAAAACTGTTTTTT.

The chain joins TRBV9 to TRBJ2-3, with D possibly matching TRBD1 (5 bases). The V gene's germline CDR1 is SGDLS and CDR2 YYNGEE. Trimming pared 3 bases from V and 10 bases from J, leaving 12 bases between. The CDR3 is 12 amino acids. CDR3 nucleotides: TGTGCCAGCAGCGAGGACATTGGTGCGCAGTATTTT. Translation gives CASSEDIGAQYF.

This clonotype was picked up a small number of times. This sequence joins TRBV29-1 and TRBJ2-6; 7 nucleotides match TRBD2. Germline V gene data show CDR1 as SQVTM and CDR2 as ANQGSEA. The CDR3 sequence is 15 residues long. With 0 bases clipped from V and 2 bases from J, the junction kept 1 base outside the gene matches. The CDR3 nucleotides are TGCAGCGTTGAAGATCGGGGGGCTGGGGCCAACGTCCTGACTTTC. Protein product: CSVEDRGAGANVLTF.

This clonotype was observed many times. This CDR3 reads CASSQGGQPQHF. The CDR3 region has the DNA TGTGCCAGCAGCCAAGGTGGGCAGCCCCAGCATTTT. The V gene is TRBV3-1, the J gene TRBJ1-5; no clear D gene. Germline values: CDR1 LGHDT, CDR2 YNNKEL (reference sequence). The CDR3 totals 12 residues. Trimming left V 1 base short and J 7 bases short, with 5 bases between.

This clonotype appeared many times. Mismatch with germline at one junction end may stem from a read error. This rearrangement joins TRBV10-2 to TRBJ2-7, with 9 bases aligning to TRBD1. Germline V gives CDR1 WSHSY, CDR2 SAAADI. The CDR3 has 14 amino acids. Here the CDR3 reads CASRTGTGIHEQYF. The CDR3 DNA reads TGTGCCAGCAGAACCGGGACAGGGATCCACGAGCAGTACTTC.

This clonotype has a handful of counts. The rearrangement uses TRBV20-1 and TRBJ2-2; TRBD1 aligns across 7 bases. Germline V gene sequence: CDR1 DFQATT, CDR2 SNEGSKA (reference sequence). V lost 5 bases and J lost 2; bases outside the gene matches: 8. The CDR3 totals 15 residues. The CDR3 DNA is TGCAGTGCTTGGACCGGGACAGCTAACACCGGGGAGCTGTTTTTT. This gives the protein CSAWTGTANTGELFF.